A single sample is the source of the 30 T cell receptor beta chains below, sequenced in a study of shared clonotypes between healthy human individuals. The assay was immunoSEQ multiplex PCR, and TCRdb's table has in-frame clones only and misses some. The table includes a few hundred thousand clones, about 96% detected once. Sequencing was done on a sample of naive CD4+ T cells sorted from blood. Subset indicated: CD45RA+ positively selected. The source of these receptors is a woman in her thirties in good health.

The chain couples TRBV7-9 to TRBJ2-7; possibly TRBD1 or TRBD2 for D (5 bases each). V was pared by 5 bases and J by 0 bases, with 11 bases between. This CDR3 has 14 residues. Germline V gene data show CDR1 as SEHNR and CDR2 as FQNEAQ (reference sequence). The CDR3 coding sequence is TGTGCCAGCAGCCCCCATGGGGGCTCCTACGAGCAGTACTTC. It translates to CASSPHGGSYEQYF.

This chain connects TRBV13 to TRBJ2-5; D possibly uses TRBD1 or TRBD2 (6 bases each). Trimming left V 2 bases short and J 7 bases short, with 20 bases between. The CDR3 runs 16 residues. The germline CDR1 and CDR2 sequences are PRHDT and FYEKMQ (reference sequence). CDR3 DNA sequence: TGTGCCAGCAGCTTAAGAAGGGGGGTTAAAAAGGGGACCCAGTACTTC. As protein: CASSLRRGVKKGTQYF.

CDR3 in amino acids: CAISEPNLLTSGTYEQYF. The CDR3 DNA is TGTGCCATCAGTGAGCCGAATCTCTTGACTAGCGGGACCTACGAGCAGTACTTC. The V gene is TRBV10-3, the J gene TRBJ2-7; 11 positions agree with TRBD2. J gave up 2 bases and V 2 bases, and 11 bases lay outside the gene matches. CDR1 ENHRY and CDR2 SYGVKD come from the germline V gene. The CDR3 loop spans 18 amino acids.

The chain has TRBV19 and TRBJ2-3; unclear D gene. Germline CDR1 is LNHDA and CDR2 is SQIVND (reference sequence). The CDR3 contains 14 residues. V dropped 1 base and J dropped 4 bases, with 9 bases sitting between them. This CDR3 reads CASSIGADSDTQYF. Written as DNA, the CDR3 is TGTGCCAGTAGTATAGGGGCCGATTCAGATACGCAGTATTTT.

V and J are TRBV18 and TRBJ2-3, with D possibly matching TRBD1 (6 bases). This CDR3 has 18 amino acids. V lost 3 bases and J lost 2, with 21 bases in between. Germline CDR1 reads KGHSH; CDR2 reads LQKENI. CDR3: CASSPLYKRDTSTDTQYF. The CDR3 coding sequence is TGTGCCAGCTCACCCCTATATAAACGGGACACCTCCACAGATACGCAGTATTTT.

V gene TRBV4-1 combines with J gene TRBJ2-5; D possibly corresponds to TRBD2 (5 bases). The J call may be faulty, since TRBJ2-7 better matches the DNA end. From germline, CDR1 is MGHRA and CDR2 YSYEKL. This CDR3 spans 16 amino acids. The CDR3 here is CASSQSEGPLSYEQYF. CDR3 DNA: TGCGCCAGCAGCCAATCTGAGGGTCCGCTCTCCTACGAGCAGTACTTC.

The V call is TRBV4-2, the J call TRBJ2-3; possibly TRBD1 for D (6 bases). The V gene's germline CDR1 is LGHNA and CDR2 YNFKEQ. This CDR3 has 14 amino acids. Trimming cost V 1 base and J 4 bases, with 9 bases left between them. This CDR3 reads CASSQGRGPDTQYF. Written as DNA, the CDR3 is TGTGCCAGCAGCCAAGGCAGGGGACCAGATACGCAGTATTTT.

The V and J genes are TRBV11-3 and TRBJ2-5, with no clear D. CDR3 length equals 16 residues. V was cut by 0 bases and J by 5 bases, with 16 bases left in between. In germline, CDR1 is SGHNT, CDR2 YENEEA. In nucleotides, the CDR3 is TGTGCCAGCAGCTTAGATGGGTCTTTGGGCCAGGAGACCCAGTACTTC. As protein: CASSLDGSLGQETQYF. Based on the CDR3 plus reference TRBV11-3 and TRBJ2-5, the full variable domain is EAGVVQSPRYKIIEKKQPVAFWCNPISGHNTLYWYLQNLGQGPELLIRYENEEAVDDSQLPKDRFSAERLKGVDSTLKIQPAELGDSAVYLCASSLDGSLGQETQYFGPGTRLLVL.

The J gene is TRBJ2-7, the V gene TRBV6-1; 8 nucleotides agree with TRBD2. Germline loops: CDR1 MNHNS, CDR2 SASEGT. V lost 2 bases to trimming and J lost 3 bases; unmatched junction nucleotides: 3. The length of the CDR3 is 14 residues. CDR3 region: CASSEREGRYEQYF. The CDR3 DNA follows: TGTGCCAGCAGTGAACGGGAGGGCCGCTACGAGCAGTACTTC.

The chain uses TRBV4-2 and TRBJ1-1, with 8 bases fitting TRBD1. CDR1 LGHNA and CDR2 YNFKEQ come from the germline V gene. This CDR3 is 15 amino acids long. The V segment lost 2 bases and the J segment 6 bases; nucleotides outside the gene matches: 8. The CDR3 loop is CASSQLTDRGSEAFF. In DNA, the CDR3 is TGTGCCAGCAGCCAACTAACCGACAGGGGATCTGAAGCTTTCTTT.

The chain uses TRBV28 and TRBJ2-1; 10 bases agree with TRBD2. The CDR3 runs 11 residues. Germline V gives CDR1 MDHEN, CDR2 SYDVKM. The trim removed 3 bases at V and 16 bases at J, leaving 3 bases unmatched. The DNA for the CDR3 is TGTGCCAGCAGTTTTAGCGGGAGGCAATTCTTC. It translates to CASSFSGRQFF.

The chain recombines TRBV5-4 with TRBJ2-5; TRBD1 matches 7 bases. V dropped 3 bases and J dropped 1; count of bases not matched to a gene: 3. The germline V gene has CDR1 SGHNT and CDR2 YYREEE (reference sequence). This CDR3 comprises 14 residues. The CDR3 coding sequence is TGTGCCAGCAGCTCTAGGGGGCCCCAAGAGACCCAGTACTTC. Its translation: CASSSRGPQETQYF.

V is TRBV5-8 and J is TRBJ1-4, with 9 bases fitting TRBD1. CDR3 length: 12 amino acids. Germline trimming cut 4 bases from V and 15 bases from J; bases unmatched to any gene: 7. CDR1 is SGHTS and CDR2 is YDEGEE in the germline V gene. The DNA of the CDR3 is TGTGCCAGCAGCCTCCCGGGACAGGGTATGTTTTTT. Amino acid sequence: CASSLPGQGMFF.

V is TRBV2 and J is TRBJ1-5; 7 nucleotides agree with TRBD1. CDR1 is SNHLY and CDR2 is FYNNEI in the germline V gene. J lost 1 base, V lost 6 bases, and 3 bases had no gene match. The CDR3 totals 14 residues. CDR3 sequence reads: CASRQGSSNQPQHF. In nucleotides, the CDR3 is TGTGCCAGCAGACAGGGGTCGAGCAATCAGCCCCAGCATTTT.

The genes are TRBV19 and TRBJ2-7; the D gene is possibly TRBD1 (6 bases). CDR1 is LNHDA and CDR2 is SQIVND in the germline V gene (reference sequence). The germline V and J ends were trimmed by 4 bases and 1 base, with 11 bases remaining between them. CDR3 length equals 14 residues. CDR3 nucleotides: TGTGCCAGTAGTAAGACACAGGGTTCCTACGAGCAGTACTTC. Its translation is CASSKTQGSYEQYF.

The chain recombines TRBV18 with TRBJ2-7, with 9 bases lining up with TRBD1. The CDR3 spans 20 residues. The V gene's germline CDR1 is KGHSH and CDR2 LQKENI. J gave up 3 bases and V 3 bases, and 21 bases lay outside the gene matches. This CDR3 is CASSPSNQGTGRPLFYEQYF. Written as DNA, the CDR3 is TGTGCCAGCTCACCTTCTAACCAGGGGACAGGGAGACCCTTATTCTACGAGCAGTACTTC. Together with reference TRBV18 and TRBJ2-7, the CDR3 gives the full variable domain: NAGVMQNPRHLVRRRGQEARLRCSPMKGHSHVYWYRQLPEEGLKFMVYLQKENIIDESGMPKERFSAEFPKEGPSILRIQQVVRGDSAAYFCASSPSNQGTGRPLFYEQYFGPGTRLTVT.

The V and J genes are TRBV19 and TRBJ2-3; D might be TRBD1 (5 bases). V lost 6 bases, J lost 5 bases, and 12 bases lay in between. Germline CDR1 and CDR2: LNHDA and SQIVND (reference sequence). This CDR3 is built from 13 residues. The chain's CDR3 is CASRAVGEDTQYF. In nucleotides, the CDR3 is TGTGCCAGTAGGGCGGTAGGGGAAGATACGCAGTATTTT. Together with reference TRBV19 and TRBJ2-3, the CDR3 gives the full variable domain: DGGITQSPKYLFRKEGQNVTLSCEQNLNHDAMYWYRQDPGQGLRLIYYSQIVNDFQKGDIAEGYSVSREKKESFPLTVTSAQKNPTAFYLCASRAVGEDTQYFGPGTRLTVL.

J is TRBJ2-1 and V is TRBV11-3; the match to TRBD1 covers 8 bases. This CDR3 has 16 residues. Unmatched junction bases numbered 4, after V lost 1 base and J lost 2 bases. Germline-derived CDR1 and CDR2 are SGHNT and YENEEA. CDR3 bases: TGTGCCAGCAGCTTAGCCGGGACAGGCGCCTACAATGAGCAGTTCTTC. The encoded protein is CASSLAGTGAYNEQFF. The variable domain in full, completed from reference TRBV11-3 and TRBJ2-1, reads EAGVVQSPRYKIIEKKQPVAFWCNPISGHNTLYWYLQNLGQGPELLIRYENEEAVDDSQLPKDRFSAERLKGVDSTLKIQPAELGDSAVYLCASSLAGTGAYNEQFFGPGTRLTVL.

The J gene is TRBJ2-1, the V gene TRBV4-1; 7 bases fit TRBD1. V lost 2 bases and J lost 3; bases outside the gene matches: 4. Germline-derived CDR1 and CDR2 are MGHRA and YSYEKL. CDR3 length: 15 residues. The CDR3 region has the DNA TGCGCCAGCAGCCAATCCGGGACAGACTACAATGAGCAGTTCTTC. Its protein is CASSQSGTDYNEQFF.

The chain couples TRBV7-3 to TRBJ2-1; no firm D call. CDR1 and CDR2 (germline): SGHTA, FQGTGA. The CDR3 extends over 13 amino acids. Trimming pared 2 bases from V and 10 bases from J, leaving 12 bases between. The CDR3 loop reads CASSLYPSREQFF. The CDR3 DNA follows: TGTGCCAGCAGCTTATATCCGTCGCGAGAGCAGTTCTTC.

The rearrangement links TRBV27 to TRBJ2-7, with D perhaps being TRBD1 or TRBD2 (5 bases each). V lost 4 bases to trimming and J lost 1 base, with 11 bases between them. Germline CDR1 and CDR2: MNHEY and SMNVEV (reference sequence). The CDR3 sequence is 14 residues long. The CDR3 nucleotides read TGTGCCAGCAGTTGGGACGGGGCGTCCTACGAGCAGTACTTC. Amino acids: CASSWDGASYEQYF.

This chain uses TRBV11-2 with TRBJ2-7; 7 bases are a match to TRBD1. V lost 6 bases and J lost 3; bases outside the gene matches: 14. There are 16 residues in the CDR3. Per germline, CDR1 SGHAT and CDR2 FQNNGV. The CDR3 nucleotides read TGTGCCAGCAGTCCAACAGGGGCGCGCTCCTACTACGAGCAGTACTTC. The encoded protein is CASSPTGARSYYEQYF.

A few counts support this clone. The J gene is TRBJ2-1, the V gene TRBV5-1, with TRBD2 matching 14 bases. The CDR3 extends over 15 amino acids. V lost 4 bases, J lost 6 bases, and 3 bases stayed unmatched. Germline CDR1 is SGHRS and CDR2 is YFSETQ. The CDR3 DNA is TGCGCCAGCAGCCACGGGACTAGCGGGAGCAATGAGCAGTTCTTC. As protein: CASSHGTSGSNEQFF. Combining the CDR3 with reference TRBV5-1 and TRBJ2-1 gives the whole variable domain KAGVTQTPRYLIKTRGQQVTLSCSPISGHRSVSWYQQTPGQGLQFLFEYFSETQRNKGNFPGRFSGRQFSNSRSEMNVSTLELGDSALYLCASSHGTSGSNEQFFGPGTRLTVL.

The rearrangement links TRBV6-5 to TRBJ1-5, with a possible D match to TRBD1 (5 bases). V lost 5 bases and J 6 bases, leaving 17 bases between the germline ends. The CDR3 is 15 residues long. Germline V CDR1 and CDR2: MNHEY, SVGAGI. The CDR3 region is CASSQGRGSTQPQHF. The CDR3 coding sequence is TGTGCCAGCAGTCAGGGAAGGGGATCAACTCAGCCCCAGCATTTT.

This chain uses TRBV28 with TRBJ1-1, with no clear D. The V end was cut by 5 bases, the J end by 3 bases, with 10 bases between. Germline V CDR1 and CDR2: MDHEN, SYDVKM. The CDR3 covers 13 residues. CDR3 DNA sequence: TGTGCCAGCAGTAGTACACCCTACACTGAAGCTTTCTTT. Translating gives CASSSTPYTEAFF. The whole variable domain, remainder taken from reference TRBV28 and TRBJ1-1, is DVKVTQSSRYLVKRTGEKVFLECVQDMDHENMFWYRQDPGLGLRLIYFSYDVKMKEKGDIPEGYSVSREKKERFSLILESASTNQTSMYLCASSSTPYTEAFFGQGTRLTVV.

The chain links TRBV11-2 to TRBJ1-5; TRBD1 matches at 9 bases. Germline CDR1 is SGHAT and CDR2 is FQNNGV. V lost 3 bases, J lost 1 base, and 1 base stayed unmatched. There are 15 residues in the CDR3. For the CDR3, the DNA is TGTGCCAGCAGCTTGGACAGGGGCAGCAATCAGCCCCAGCATTTT. Translated, it gives CASSLDRGSNQPQHF.

The chain couples TRBV10-3 to TRBJ1-2, with D unclear. Germline V lookup: CDR1 ENHRY, CDR2 SYGVKD. V gave up 0 bases and J gave up 2 bases, with 13 bases separating them. The CDR3 is 16 residues long. CDR3 residues: CAISESSVGPNYGYTF. CDR3 sequence (DNA): TGTGCCATCAGTGAGTCGTCAGTAGGCCCCAACTATGGCTACACCTTC.

The chain recombines TRBV2 with TRBJ2-3; tentatively, D is TRBD1 (5 bases). This CDR3 has 15 residues. Germline assignment: CDR1 SNHLY and CDR2 FYNNEI. Trimming removed 7 bases at V and 2 bases at J, with 16 bases between. The CDR3 coding sequence is TGTGCCAGCATAATCTCACCGACAGCCACAGATACGCAGTATTTT. Translated: CASIISPTATDTQYF.

Here the CDR3 DNA reads TGTGCCAGCAGTTACCGAGAGAACACCGGGGAGCTGTTTTTT. This encodes CASSYRENTGELFF. This sequence joins TRBV6-6 and TRBJ2-2, with unresolved D. CDR1 MNHNY and CDR2 SVGAGI come from the germline V gene (reference sequence). CDR3 size: 14 residues. The V and J ends lost 2 bases and 1 base respectively, with 5 bases between them.

The chain combines TRBV7-6 with TRBJ2-7; weak D call: TRBD2 (6 bases). V dropped 8 bases and J dropped 6 bases, with 11 bases sitting between them. Germline-derived CDR1 and CDR2 are SGHVS and FNYEAQ. The CDR3 is 11 amino acids. DNA for the CDR3: TGTGCCAGCGATAGCGGCGGCGAGCAGTACTTC. It encodes CASDSGGEQYF. The complete variable domain, with remaining parts taken from reference TRBV7-6 and TRBJ2-7, reads GAGVSQSPRYKVTKRGQDVALRCDPISGHVSLYWYRQALGQGPEFLTYFNYEAQQDKSGLPNDRFSAERPEGSISTLTIQRTEQRDSAMYRCASDSGGEQYFGPGTRLTVT.